Sequencing of this T cell receptor beta chain was carried out in a study of T cells after posttransplantation cyclophosphamide. Overall study findings and caveats: Recipient CMV seropositivity and CMV reactivation strongly tracked TRB clonality.

The sample holds one count of this clone. Its specificity is unknown. The CDR3 length is 15 residues. V was clipped by 5 bases and J by 4 bases, with 17 bases between them. Germline V gene lookup returns CDR1 MDHEN and CDR2 SYDVKM. Repertoires were generated with immunoSEQ multiplex PCR, while TCRdb's copy carries only in-frame clones and drops some. The sample comprises roughly 8,500 clones, 85% to 90% of which are singletons, and roughly 1.6% rests with the top ten. The sequenced sample consisted of memory CD4+ T cells sorted from PBMCs. The TCR originated in a woman in her sixties or seventies in good health, CMV-negative, and a related stem cell transplant donor. The V and J genes are TRBV28 and TRBJ1-1, with D perhaps TRBD1 (6 bases). The CDR3 DNA follows: TGTGCCAGCAGTGTGACAGGTCTACGGGGCACTGAAGCTTTCTTT. This encodes CASSVTGLRGTEAFF. The variable domain in full, with the rest retrieved from reference TRBV28 and TRBJ1-1, is DVKVTQSSRYLVKRTGEKVFLECVQDMDHENMFWYRQDPGLGLRLIYFSYDVKMKEKGDIPEGYSVSREKKERFSLILESASTNQTSMYLCASSVTGLRGTEAFFGQGTRLTVV.